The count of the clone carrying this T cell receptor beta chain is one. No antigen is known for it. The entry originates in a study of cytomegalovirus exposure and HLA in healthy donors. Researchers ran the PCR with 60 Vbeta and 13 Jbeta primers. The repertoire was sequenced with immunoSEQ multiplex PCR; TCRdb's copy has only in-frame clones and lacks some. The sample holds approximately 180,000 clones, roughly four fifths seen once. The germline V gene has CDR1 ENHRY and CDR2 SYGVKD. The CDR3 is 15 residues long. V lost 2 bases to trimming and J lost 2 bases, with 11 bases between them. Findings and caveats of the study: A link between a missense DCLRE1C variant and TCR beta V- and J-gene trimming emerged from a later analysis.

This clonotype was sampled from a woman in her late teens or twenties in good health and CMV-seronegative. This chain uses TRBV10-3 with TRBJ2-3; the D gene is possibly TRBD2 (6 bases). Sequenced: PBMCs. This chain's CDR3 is CAISEAAGLTDTQYF. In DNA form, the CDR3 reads TGTGCCATCAGTGAGGCGGCGGGACTCACAGATACGCAGTATTTT.